These T cell receptor beta chains were read from a single sample in a study of T cell changes during pregnancy in multiple sclerosis. This table comes from immunoSEQ multiplex PCR, and its TCRdb copy is limited to in-frame clones, with some not included. Of 25,000 to 30,000 clones in the sample, roughly 89% were seen once. The sequences come from CD4+ T cells from peripheral blood mononuclear cells, collected in the second trimester of pregnancy. The receptors were gathered from a female donor with multiple sclerosis, enrolled in a pregnancy study. The CDR3 runs from the conserved cysteine through the conserved F or W. A D gene is named only where the DNA matches it firmly. Clone size is given for some rows only: seen once, a few or many times, or a class if the clone is expanded.

D gene: .; J gene: TRBJ1-1; clone size: .; V gene: TRBV6-1; CDR3 DNA: TGTGCCAGCAGCGGAGGTGTCGAAGCTTTCTTT; CDR3 protein: CASSGGVEAFF
D gene: TRBD2; J gene: TRBJ2-3; clone size: .; V gene: TRBV7-2; CDR3 DNA: TGTGCCAGCAGCTTAGGGAAGCGGGGGGTCACAGATACGCAGTATTTT; CDR3 protein: CASSLGKRGVTDTQYF
D gene: TRBD1; J gene: TRBJ1-2; clone size: .; V gene: TRBV6-1; CDR3 DNA: TGTGCCAGCAGTGACTCAGGACAGGGAATCTCCTTC; CDR3 protein: CASSDSGQGISF
D gene: .; J gene: TRBJ2-2; clone size: .; V gene: TRBV5-1; CDR3 DNA: TGCGCCAGCAGCTTGTATTCTCCGAACACCGGGGAGCTGTTTTTT; CDR3 protein: CASSLYSPNTGELFF
D gene: .; J gene: TRBJ2-3; clone size: .; V gene: TRBV29-1; CDR3 DNA: TGCAGCGTTGATCGGGGCACAGATACGCAGTATTTT; CDR3 protein: CSVDRGTDTQYF
D gene: .; J gene: TRBJ2-3; clone size: .; V gene: TRBV4-2; CDR3 DNA: TGTGCCAGCAGCCAGCTCCCTCGGGAGACAGATGCGCAGTATTTT; CDR3 protein: CASSQLPRETDAQYF
D gene: .; J gene: TRBJ2-2; clone size: once; V gene: TRBV7-2; CDR3 DNA: TGTGCCAGCAGCTTAGACCAGGGGCGGACCGGGGAGCTGTTTTTT; CDR3 protein: CASSLDQGRTGELFF
D gene: .; J gene: TRBJ1-2; clone size: .; V gene: TRBV9; CDR3 DNA: TGTGCCAGCAGCGGACAACAGGGCGGCCTGGGTGGCTACACCTTC; CDR3 protein: CASSGQQGGLGGYTF
D gene: .; J gene: TRBJ1-6; clone size: .; V gene: TRBV10-2; CDR3 DNA: TGCGCCAGCCGCCGGCGGGGACCTTATTCACCCCTCCACTTT; CDR3 protein: CASRRRGPYSPLHF
D gene: TRBD1; J gene: TRBJ1-1; clone size: .; V gene: TRBV30; CDR3 DNA: TGTGCCTGGAGTCCTTGGGACAGGGACACTGAAGCTTTCTTT; CDR3 protein: CAWSPWDRDTEAFF
D gene: .; J gene: TRBJ1-5; clone size: .; V gene: TRBV5-1; CDR3 DNA: TGCGCCAGCAGCTTGGACGGGGATAGTAGCAATCAGCCCCAGCATTTT; CDR3 protein: CASSLDGDSSNQPQHF
D gene: .; J gene: TRBJ1-3; clone size: .; V gene: TRBV5-1; CDR3 DNA: TGCGCCAGCAGCCCCCGTCGGACAGAGGCTACCTCTGGAAACACCATATATTTT; CDR3 protein: CASSPRRTEATSGNTIYF
D gene: TRBD1; J gene: TRBJ1-4; clone size: .; V gene: TRBV7-2; CDR3 DNA: TGTGCCAGCAGCCAGGACAGGGGAGATGAAAAACTGTTTTTT; CDR3 protein: CASSQDRGDEKLFF
D gene: TRBD1; J gene: TRBJ1-2; clone size: .; V gene: TRBV4-3; CDR3 DNA: TGCGCCAGCAGCCTAACCGCGGGACAGATCTATGGCTACACCTTC; CDR3 protein: CASSLTAGQIYGYTF
D gene: .; J gene: TRBJ1-2; clone size: .; V gene: TRBV5-1; CDR3 DNA: TGCGCCAGCAGCCCCGGACAGCTTGCTTATGGCTACACCTTC; CDR3 protein: CASSPGQLAYGYTF
D gene: .; J gene: TRBJ1-3; clone size: .; V gene: TRBV19; CDR3 DNA: TGTGCCAGTAGTACCAGGGAAACCTCTGGAAACACCATATATTTT; CDR3 protein: CASSTRETSGNTIYF
D gene: .; J gene: TRBJ2-1; clone size: .; V gene: TRBV7-3; CDR3 DNA: TGTGCCAGCAGCTTAACGGGGGGGCACAATGAGCAGTTCTTC; CDR3 protein: CASSLTGGHNEQFF
D gene: .; J gene: TRBJ1-2; clone size: .; V gene: TRBV28; CDR3 DNA: TGTGCCAGCAGCATCAGTTTCTATGGCTACACCTTC; CDR3 protein: CASSISFYGYTF
D gene: .; J gene: TRBJ1-5; clone size: .; V gene: TRBV5-1; CDR3 DNA: TGCGCCAGCAGCTCGGACTGGAATCAGCCCCAGCATTTT; CDR3 protein: CASSSDWNQPQHF
D gene: .; J gene: TRBJ1-3; clone size: .; V gene: TRBV7-9; CDR3 DNA: TGTGCCAGCAGCTCATACCCCGGGACTGGAAACACCATATATTTT; CDR3 protein: CASSSYPGTGNTIYF
D gene: TRBD1; J gene: TRBJ1-2; clone size: .; V gene: TRBV5-4; CDR3 DNA: TGTGCCAGCAGCCCCGGACAGGTCTCGATCTATGGCTACACCTTC; CDR3 protein: CASSPGQVSIYGYTF
D gene: TRBD2; J gene: TRBJ2-1; clone size: .; V gene: TRBV12-5; CDR3 DNA: TGTGCTAGTGGTTCGATCGGGGGGGGGTACAATGAGCAGTTCTTC; CDR3 protein: CASGSIGGGYNEQFF
D gene: TRBD2; J gene: TRBJ2-1; clone size: .; V gene: TRBV6-6; CDR3 DNA: TGTGCCAGCAGTTACAACCTAGCGGGGGGGCGCAATGAGCAGTTCTTC; CDR3 protein: CASSYNLAGGRNEQFF
D gene: .; J gene: TRBJ2-1; clone size: once; V gene: TRBV29-1; CDR3 DNA: TGCAGCGTTGATTGTTTGCGGAGCTCCTACAATGAGCAGTTCTTC; CDR3 protein: CSVDCLRSSYNEQFF
D gene: .; J gene: TRBJ2-5; clone size: .; V gene: TRBV4-1; CDR3 DNA: TGCGCCAGCAGCCAAGTGAACTTCCTAGAGACCCAGTACTTC; CDR3 protein: CASSQVNFLETQYF
D gene: .; J gene: TRBJ2-5; clone size: .; V gene: TRBV10-3; CDR3 DNA: TGTGCCATCAGCGGGGATGGAGTGAGGACGGCAGAGACCCAGTACTTC; CDR3 protein: CAISGDGVRTAETQYF
D gene: .; J gene: TRBJ2-1; clone size: .; V gene: TRBV5-1; CDR3 DNA: TGCGCCAGCAGCCCCTTGTCGGTCCCTTACAATGAGCAGTTCTTC; CDR3 protein: CASSPLSVPYNEQFF
D gene: .; J gene: TRBJ1-5; clone size: .; V gene: TRBV6-1; CDR3 DNA: TGTGCCAGCGTATCGGGGAATCAGCCCCAGCATTTT; CDR3 protein: CASVSGNQPQHF
D gene: TRBD2; J gene: TRBJ2-1; clone size: .; V gene: TRBV11-3; CDR3 DNA: TGTGCCAGCAGCCCCGGGGGGGCAAATCCTACCGCCTACAATGAGCAGTTCTTC; CDR3 protein: CASSPGGANPTAYNEQFF
D gene: .; J gene: TRBJ1-6; clone size: once; V gene: TRBV5-6; CDR3 DNA: TGTGCCAGCAGCATCCGGACATTAGATAATTCACCCCTCCACTTT; CDR3 protein: CASSIRTLDNSPLHF
D gene: .; J gene: TRBJ2-6; clone size: .; V gene: TRBV18; CDR3 DNA: TGTGCCAGCTCACCGCGGGTCCTCTCTGGGGCCAACGTCCTGACTTTC; CDR3 protein: CASSPRVLSGANVLTF
D gene: .; J gene: TRBJ2-5; clone size: .; V gene: TRBV2; CDR3 DNA: TGTGCCAGCAGCGGGACTCCTCAAGAGACCCAGTACTTC; CDR3 protein: CASSGTPQETQYF
D gene: TRBD1; J gene: TRBJ1-5; clone size: .; V gene: TRBV27; CDR3 DNA: TGTGCCAGCAGCCTACAGGGGGCGTGGAATCAGCCCCAGCATTTT; CDR3 protein: CASSLQGAWNQPQHF
D gene: TRBD2; J gene: TRBJ2-5; clone size: .; V gene: TRBV5-6; CDR3 DNA: TGTGCCAGCAGGTGGCGGGAGGGACAAGAGACCCAGTACTTC; CDR3 protein: CASRWREGQETQYF
D gene: TRBD2; J gene: TRBJ2-1; clone size: .; V gene: TRBV5-4; CDR3 DNA: TGTGCCAGCAGCCCCCATGGGACTAGCGGATACAATGAGCAGTTCTTC; CDR3 protein: CASSPHGTSGYNEQFF
D gene: TRBD1; J gene: TRBJ1-1; clone size: .; V gene: TRBV5-1; CDR3 DNA: TGCGCCAGCAGCTACGACAGGGGCAACACTGAAGCTTTCTTT; CDR3 protein: CASSYDRGNTEAFF
D gene: .; J gene: TRBJ1-6; clone size: .; V gene: TRBV29-1; CDR3 DNA: TGCAGCGTGAAGGAAACAGGTCCTAATTCACCCCTCCACTTT; CDR3 protein: CSVKETGPNSPLHF
D gene: TRBD2; J gene: TRBJ2-7; clone size: .; V gene: TRBV28; CDR3 DNA: TGTGCCAGCAGTTTAATAGCGGGGAACTACGAGCAGTACTTC; CDR3 protein: CASSLIAGNYEQYF
D gene: .; J gene: TRBJ1-4; clone size: .; V gene: TRBV7-9; CDR3 DNA: TGTGCCAGCAGCTTTCAGGCTGAAAAACTGTTTTTT; CDR3 protein: CASSFQAEKLFF
D gene: TRBD1; J gene: TRBJ2-7; clone size: .; V gene: TRBV28; CDR3 DNA: TGTGCCAGCAGTAAGCCCGGGACAGGGACGTACGAGCAGTACTTC; CDR3 protein: CASSKPGTGTYEQYF
D gene: .; J gene: TRBJ1-1; clone size: .; V gene: TRBV7-9; CDR3 DNA: TGTGCCAGCAGCTTAGCCGGGGGTGTGAACACTGAAGCTTTCTTT; CDR3 protein: CASSLAGGVNTEAFF
D gene: TRBD1; J gene: TRBJ2-2; clone size: .; V gene: TRBV10-3; CDR3 DNA: TGTGCCATCAGTGATGGGGACAGGGGGCGCGGCGGGGAGCTGTTTTTT; CDR3 protein: CAISDGDRGRGGELFF
D gene: TRBD1; J gene: TRBJ2-1; clone size: once; V gene: TRBV10-2; CDR3 DNA: TGCGCCAGCAGTGAGCGTGGACAGGGAATCAATGAGCAGTTCTTC; CDR3 protein: CASSERGQGINEQFF
D gene: .; J gene: TRBJ1-6; clone size: .; V gene: TRBV6-4; CDR3 DNA: TGTGCCAGCAGGGGGGGGCATTCCTCACCCCTCCACTTT; CDR3 protein: CASRGGHSSPLHF
D gene: .; J gene: TRBJ2-1; clone size: .; V gene: TRBV7-3; CDR3 DNA: TGTGCCAGCAGCTCAACTAGCACCGATGAGCAGTTCTTC; CDR3 protein: CASSSTSTDEQFF
D gene: TRBD1; J gene: TRBJ1-5; clone size: few; V gene: TRBV6-6; CDR3 DNA: TGTGCCAGCAGTTCCCAGGGGGATCAGCCCCAGCATTTT; CDR3 protein: CASSSQGDQPQHF
D gene: .; J gene: TRBJ1-1; clone size: .; V gene: TRBV7-2; CDR3 DNA: TGTGCCAGCCGAGAACTCGGGGGGAGACGTGAAGCTTTCTTT; CDR3 protein: CASRELGGRREAFF
D gene: TRBD1; J gene: TRBJ2-7; clone size: .; V gene: TRBV10-2; CDR3 DNA: TGCGCCAGCAGCCCCGACAGGGTGACCCGTTACTTC; CDR3 protein: CASSPDRVTRYF
D gene: .; J gene: TRBJ1-3; clone size: .; V gene: TRBV4-3; CDR3 DNA: TGCGCCAGCAGCCAAGAGATGGGTGGGGGGGGCCGTATAGTCTCTGGAAACACCATATATTTT; CDR3 protein: CASSQEMGGGGRIVSGNTIYF
D gene: .; J gene: TRBJ2-3; clone size: .; V gene: TRBV28; CDR3 DNA: TGTGCCAGCAGTTACCCGGGACACCCAGATACGCAGTATTTT; CDR3 protein: CASSYPGHPDTQYF
D gene: .; J gene: TRBJ1-1; clone size: .; V gene: TRBV4-1; CDR3 DNA: TGCGCCAGCAGCCATGGAGGAGGGGGGAGGGTCCCTGAAGCTTTCTTT; CDR3 protein: CASSHGGGGRVPEAFF
D gene: TRBD2; J gene: TRBJ2-2; clone size: .; V gene: TRBV29-1; CDR3 DNA: TGCAGCGTCCCGGGACTAGCGACTACCGGGGAGCTGTTTTTT; CDR3 protein: CSVPGLATTGELFF
D gene: TRBD1; J gene: TRBJ1-2; clone size: once; V gene: TRBV10-3; CDR3 DNA: TGTGCCATCAGTAGGGACAGGAGATCCTATGGCTACACCTTC; CDR3 protein: CAISRDRRSYGYTF
D gene: .; J gene: TRBJ2-3; clone size: .; V gene: TRBV5-1; CDR3 DNA: TGCGCCAGCAGCTTGGAGCAGGGTAGTATAGATACGCAGTATTTT; CDR3 protein: CASSLEQGSIDTQYF
D gene: .; J gene: TRBJ2-3; clone size: .; V gene: TRBV5-4; CDR3 DNA: TGTGCCAGCAGGCCGCAGGGGACAGATACGCAGTATTTT; CDR3 protein: CASRPQGTDTQYF